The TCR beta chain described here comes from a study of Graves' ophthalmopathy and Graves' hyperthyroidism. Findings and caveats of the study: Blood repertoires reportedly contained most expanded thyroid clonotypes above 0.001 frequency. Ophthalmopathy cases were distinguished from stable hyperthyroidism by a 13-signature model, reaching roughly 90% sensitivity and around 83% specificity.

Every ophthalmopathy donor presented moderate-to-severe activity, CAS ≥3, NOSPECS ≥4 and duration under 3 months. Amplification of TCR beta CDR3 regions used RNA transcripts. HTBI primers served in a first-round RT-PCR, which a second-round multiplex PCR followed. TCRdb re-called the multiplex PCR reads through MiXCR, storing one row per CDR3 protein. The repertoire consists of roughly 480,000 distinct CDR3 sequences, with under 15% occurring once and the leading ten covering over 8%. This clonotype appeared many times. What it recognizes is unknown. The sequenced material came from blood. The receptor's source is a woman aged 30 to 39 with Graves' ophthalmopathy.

The CDR3 DNA is TGTGCCAGCAGTTTCCCGGGACCTCGTAGTCTCTACGAGCAGTACTTC. Translated: CASSFPGPRSLYEQYF. The chain is built from TRBV27 and TRBJ2-7; D might be TRBD1 or TRBD2, each matching 5 bases. This CDR3 is built from 16 residues. The germline gives CDR1 MNHEY, CDR2 SMNVEV (reference sequence). Trimming took off 3 bases at V and 3 bases at J, with 18 bases between the two ends.